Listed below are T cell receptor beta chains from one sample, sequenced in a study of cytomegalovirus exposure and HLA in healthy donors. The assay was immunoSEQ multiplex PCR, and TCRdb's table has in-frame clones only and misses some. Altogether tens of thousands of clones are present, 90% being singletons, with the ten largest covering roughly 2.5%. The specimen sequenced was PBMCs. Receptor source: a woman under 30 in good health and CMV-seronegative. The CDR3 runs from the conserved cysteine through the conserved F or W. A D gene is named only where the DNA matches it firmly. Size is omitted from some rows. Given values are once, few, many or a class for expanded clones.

cdr3_aa: CASSVGLGTQGSYEQYF; clone_size: NA; v_call: TRBV9; d_call: NA
cdr3_aa: CASSLSGGTADTQYF; clone_size: NA; v_call: TRBV28; d_call: NA
cdr3_aa: CASRAGRAIGDTQYF; clone_size: once; v_call: TRBV28; d_call: TRBD2
cdr3_aa: CASSQDPPRRVHNEQFF; clone_size: NA; v_call: TRBV4-3; d_call: NA
cdr3_aa: CATSREGVGRRGANVLTF; clone_size: NA; v_call: TRBV15; d_call: NA
cdr3_aa: CASSPDTGTSGVNEQFF; clone_size: NA; v_call: TRBV4-3; d_call: TRBD2
cdr3_aa: CAWSVPGNSPLHF; clone_size: once; v_call: TRBV30; d_call: NA
cdr3_aa: CASSLGLAGVSEQFF; clone_size: NA; v_call: TRBV11-1; d_call: TRBD2
cdr3_aa: CASSAYRGQSNEKLFF; clone_size: NA; v_call: TRBV19; d_call: NA
cdr3_aa: CASSVGQTPNTGELFF; clone_size: few; v_call: TRBV2; d_call: TRBD1
cdr3_aa: CASSFRGAWNTEAFF; clone_size: NA; v_call: TRBV27; d_call: NA
cdr3_aa: CAWSGGQVRNQPQHF; clone_size: NA; v_call: TRBV30; d_call: TRBD1
cdr3_aa: CASSEGGGSTDTQYF; clone_size: NA; v_call: TRBV6-1; d_call: TRBD2
cdr3_aa: CASNPSGCCSYNEQFF; clone_size: NA; v_call: TRBV6-4; d_call: NA
cdr3_aa: CASSPTGGFYGYTF; clone_size: once; v_call: TRBV28; d_call: TRBD1
cdr3_aa: CASSLGGRGLAGNQETQYF; clone_size: once; v_call: TRBV27; d_call: TRBD2
cdr3_aa: CSVESSGSPDTQYF; clone_size: NA; v_call: TRBV29-1; d_call: TRBD2
cdr3_aa: CASSGGTSESYEQYF; clone_size: NA; v_call: TRBV7-9; d_call: TRBD2
cdr3_aa: CASSVAPGLGSYNEQFF; clone_size: NA; v_call: TRBV9; d_call: TRBD2
cdr3_aa: CASSQTVNTEAFF; clone_size: once; v_call: TRBV7-9; d_call: NA
cdr3_aa: CASSYFLENSYEQYF; clone_size: NA; v_call: TRBV6-6; d_call: NA
cdr3_aa: CASSGGQGRQYF; clone_size: NA; v_call: TRBV10-1; d_call: TRBD1
cdr3_aa: CTSSQDSGSYNEQFF; clone_size: NA; v_call: TRBV1; d_call: NA
cdr3_aa: CASSNLGVDTEAFF; clone_size: NA; v_call: TRBV28; d_call: NA
cdr3_aa: CASSAPGQGGTGELFF; clone_size: NA; v_call: TRBV19; d_call: TRBD1
cdr3_aa: CASSPRGNYGYTF; clone_size: NA; v_call: TRBV9; d_call: NA
cdr3_aa: CSSSFISSGSTDTQYF; clone_size: NA; v_call: TRBV7-9; d_call: TRBD2
cdr3_aa: CASSTRGAYREQYF; clone_size: NA; v_call: TRBV28; d_call: NA
cdr3_aa: CASSEAPGDRGRSTDTQYF; clone_size: few; v_call: TRBV6-1; d_call: TRBD1
cdr3_aa: CASGPGIRYEQYF; clone_size: NA; v_call: TRBV2; d_call: NA
cdr3_aa: CASSFWSGGGYEQYF; clone_size: NA; v_call: TRBV28; d_call: TRBD2
cdr3_aa: CASSSGAGPSYEQYF; clone_size: NA; v_call: TRBV27; d_call: NA
cdr3_aa: CAGRLGTGVFYEQYF; clone_size: NA; v_call: TRBV30; d_call: TRBD1
cdr3_aa: CASSSGSRTTNEQFF; clone_size: NA; v_call: TRBV6-1; d_call: NA
cdr3_aa: CASSPRENYGYTF; clone_size: NA; v_call: TRBV9; d_call: NA
cdr3_aa: CAGQGARETQYF; clone_size: few; v_call: TRBV7-9; d_call: TRBD1
cdr3_aa: CASSLGAGLEAFF; clone_size: NA; v_call: TRBV7-9; d_call: NA
cdr3_aa: CASSGGDLNYNEQFF; clone_size: NA; v_call: TRBV6-4; d_call: NA
cdr3_aa: CASRLASGVRGLDEQFF; clone_size: NA; v_call: TRBV12-2; d_call: NA
cdr3_aa: CASSPRTSGSYEQYF; clone_size: NA; v_call: TRBV5-4; d_call: TRBD2
cdr3_aa: CASSLWAPGGNTEAFF; clone_size: NA; v_call: TRBV27; d_call: NA
cdr3_aa: CASSQDLGLAGRETQYF; clone_size: NA; v_call: TRBV4-2; d_call: TRBD2
cdr3_aa: CSAPLAGSYEQFF; clone_size: NA; v_call: TRBV29-1; d_call: TRBD2
cdr3_aa: CASSPNSGSYNEQFF; clone_size: NA; v_call: TRBV18; d_call: NA
cdr3_aa: CASSPWQGYEQYF; clone_size: NA; v_call: TRBV18; d_call: NA
cdr3_aa: CSVSTGAEQPQHF; clone_size: NA; v_call: TRBV29-1; d_call: TRBD1
cdr3_aa: CAWRPDSSGNTIYF; clone_size: NA; v_call: TRBV30; d_call: NA
cdr3_aa: CASNRGSNEQFF; clone_size: NA; v_call: TRBV19; d_call: TRBD1
cdr3_aa: CAISEGGGHRTGELFF; clone_size: NA; v_call: TRBV10-3; d_call: NA
cdr3_aa: CASGSDRTKRWYEQYF; clone_size: NA; v_call: TRBV2; d_call: NA
cdr3_aa: CASSWGQGSGELFF; clone_size: NA; v_call: TRBV7-8; d_call: TRBD1
cdr3_aa: CASSEFQRVPQEQFF; clone_size: NA; v_call: TRBV6-1; d_call: NA